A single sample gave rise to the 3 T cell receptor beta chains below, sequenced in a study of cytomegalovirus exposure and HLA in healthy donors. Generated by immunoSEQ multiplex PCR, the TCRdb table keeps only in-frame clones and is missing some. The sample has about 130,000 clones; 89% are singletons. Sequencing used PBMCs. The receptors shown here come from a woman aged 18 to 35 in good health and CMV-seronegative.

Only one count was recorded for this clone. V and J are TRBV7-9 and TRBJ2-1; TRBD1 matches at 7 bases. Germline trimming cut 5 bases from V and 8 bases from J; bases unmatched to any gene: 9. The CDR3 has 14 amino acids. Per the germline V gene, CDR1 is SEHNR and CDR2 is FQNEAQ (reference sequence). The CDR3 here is CASSTWDSVDEQFF. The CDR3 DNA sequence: TGTGCCAGCAGCACGTGGGACAGCGTCGATGAGCAGTTCTTC.

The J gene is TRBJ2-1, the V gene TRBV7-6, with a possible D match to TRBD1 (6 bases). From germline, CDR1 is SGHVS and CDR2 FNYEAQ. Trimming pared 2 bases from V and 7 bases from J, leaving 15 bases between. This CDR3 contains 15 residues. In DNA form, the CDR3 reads TGTGCCAGCAGCTTAAGTGACAGGAGTAGGAATGAGCAGTTCTTC. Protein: CASSLSDRSRNEQFF.

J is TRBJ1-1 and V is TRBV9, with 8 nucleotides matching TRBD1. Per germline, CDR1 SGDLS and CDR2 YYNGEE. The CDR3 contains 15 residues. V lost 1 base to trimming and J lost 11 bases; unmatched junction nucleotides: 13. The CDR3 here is CASSVQDRAPEGAFF. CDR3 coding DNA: TGTGCCAGCAGCGTACAGGACAGGGCGCCAGAGGGGGCTTTCTTT.